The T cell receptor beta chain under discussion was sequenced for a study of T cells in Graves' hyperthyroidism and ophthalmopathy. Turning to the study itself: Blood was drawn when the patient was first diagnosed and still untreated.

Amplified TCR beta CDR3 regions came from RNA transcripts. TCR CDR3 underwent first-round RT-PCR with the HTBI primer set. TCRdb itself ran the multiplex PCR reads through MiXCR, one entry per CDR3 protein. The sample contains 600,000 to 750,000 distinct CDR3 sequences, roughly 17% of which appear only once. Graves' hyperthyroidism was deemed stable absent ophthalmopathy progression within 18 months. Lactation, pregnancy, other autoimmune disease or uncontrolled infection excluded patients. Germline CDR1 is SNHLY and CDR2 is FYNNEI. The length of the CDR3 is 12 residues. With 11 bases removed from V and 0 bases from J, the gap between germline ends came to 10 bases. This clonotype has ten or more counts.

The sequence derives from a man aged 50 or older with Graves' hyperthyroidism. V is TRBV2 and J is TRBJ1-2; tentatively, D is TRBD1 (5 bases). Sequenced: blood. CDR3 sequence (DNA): TGTGCCGTAAAGACAGCTAACTATGGCTACACCTTC. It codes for CAVKTANYGYTF.